Listed here is a single TCR beta chain. What it recognizes is unknown. High-throughput TCR beta sequencing covered peripheral CD8+ and CD4+ T cells. Germline CDR1 is DFQATT and CDR2 is SNEGSKA (reference sequence). V was pared by 1 base and J by 5 bases, with 8 bases between. The CDR3 has 13 amino acids. Reverse transcription used about 0.45 to 1 ug RNA and random hexamers. It was immunoSEQ multiplex PCR that amplified TCR beta CDR3 across 54 Vbeta and 13 Jbeta. TCRdb used MiXCR to reprocess the immunoSEQ multiplex PCR reads, holding one entry per CDR3 protein. The sample includes 150,000 or so distinct CDR3 sequences, around 93% of them seen just once. This record belongs to a study of CD8 T cells in Susac syndrome. Study conclusions and caveats: The study conceded that its TCR sequencing and HLA analysis involved relatively few individuals.

The chain carries TRBV20-1 and TRBJ1-4; D ambiguous. The clonotype was recovered from a human donor in good health. Input material: CD4+ T cells from PBMCs. The CDR3 nucleotides read TGCAGTGCTAGAGGGCTAGAAAATGAAAAACTGTTTTTT. Its protein is CSARGLENEKLFF.